These 27 T cell receptor beta chains were all obtained from the same sample, sequenced in a study of blood T cells in healthy people across ages (dated by TCRdb to 2015 to 2017). Receptor libraries were prepared by 5' RACE. Sequencing took place on an Illumina HiSeq 2500. A second PCR of roughly 7 to 11 cycles was performed with a sample-barcoded 5' primer and a J-beta primer mix. TCRdb trimmed public reads at Q25 via fastp, called clones via MiXCR and kept in-frame beta chains. Records with the same CDR3 protein are collapsed into one entry carrying the most frequent genes and DNA. The table for this sample lists approximately 800,000 distinct CDR3 sequences; around 25% of them were counted only once. The ten largest clones represent under 4% of the sample. This same sample was also part of a study on T cells of mothers and their children.

The sequenced material came from blood. The origin of the receptors is a boy between 10 and 17 years old in good health.

The chain joins TRBV6-2 or TRBV6-3 to TRBJ2-1, with 7 bases lining up with TRBD2. Germline CDR1 reads MNHEY; CDR2 reads SVGEGT. This CDR3 is built from 15 residues. V shed 3 bases and J 3 bases; nucleotides not matched to a gene: 5. CDR3 coding DNA: TGTGCCAGCAGTTATGTGGGGGAGGGCTACAATGAGCAGTTCTTC. Translated, it gives CASSYVGEGYNEQFF.

The rearrangement uses TRBV15 and TRBJ2-7, with TRBD2 matching 8 bases. The V and J ends lost 1 base and 1 base, in that order; junction bases with no gene match: 9. The CDR3 has 17 amino acids. CDR1 is LNHNV, CDR2 YYDKDF, per germline (reference sequence). DNA for the CDR3: TGTGCCACCAGCAGAGGGGGGGGAGCGGGAGCATCCTACGAGCAGTACTTC. This gives the protein CATSRGGGAGASYEQYF.

This clonotype was seen only a few times. The gene calls are TRBV5-1 and TRBJ2-2; TRBD1 matches 7 bases. J was trimmed by 1 base and V by 0 bases; bases with no gene match: 3. Germline CDR1 and CDR2: SGHRS and YFSETQ. This CDR3 contains 16 residues. The CDR3 spells CASSLGDSKNTGELFF. Here the CDR3 DNA reads TGCGCCAGCAGCTTGGGGGACAGCAAGAACACCGGGGAGCTGTTTTTT.

This clonotype turned up a few times. This chain uses TRBV29-1 with TRBJ2-7, with D unclear. The CDR3 extends over 12 amino acids. Trimming left V 6 bases short and J 3 bases short, with 12 bases between. The germline CDR1 and CDR2 sequences are SQVTM and ANQGSEA. CDR3 sequence: CSVTDKDYEQYF. The CDR3, as DNA: TGCAGCGTCACCGACAAGGACTACGAGCAGTACTTC.

V usage is TRBV4-2 and J usage is TRBJ1-1; D uncertain. Germline CDR1 and CDR2: LGHNA and YNFKEQ. This CDR3 spans 13 amino acids. V shed 0 bases and J shed 1 base, with 3 bases lying between them. The CDR3 loop is CASSQEANTEAFF. The CDR3 DNA reads TGTGCCAGCAGCCAAGAAGCGAACACTGAAGCTTTCTTT.

The chain couples TRBV28 to TRBJ2-7; 8 nucleotides match TRBD2. Losses at the gene ends were 3 bases for V and 4 bases for J; bases not matched to a gene: 5. CDR3 length: 14 residues. The germline V gene encodes CDR1 MDHEN and CDR2 SYDVKM. The CDR3 loop is CASSFGRGWYEQYF. The CDR3 region has the DNA TGTGCCAGCAGTTTCGGGAGGGGGTGGTACGAGCAGTACTTC.

This clonotype showed up just a few times. This chain links TRBV5-1 with TRBJ2-2; no clear D gene. Germline V CDR1 and CDR2: SGHRS, YFSETQ. The V end was cut by 4 bases, the J end by 5 bases, with 9 bases between. There are 13 residues in the CDR3. The CDR3 DNA reads TGCGCCAGCAGCGCCACGGGTACCGGGGAGCTGTTTTTT. Its translation: CASSATGTGELFF.

In its sample, this clonotype was seen a few times. This sequence joins TRBV29-1 and TRBJ2-5; D possibly corresponds to TRBD1 (5 bases). This CDR3 has 14 residues. Germline V lookup: CDR1 SQVTM, CDR2 ANQGSEA. Trimming pared 6 bases from V and 2 bases from J, leaving 16 bases between. The CDR3 DNA is TGCAGCGTGGACGACAGAAGACTGCAAGAGACCCAGTACTTC. It codes for CSVDDRRLQETQYF.

The rearrangement joins TRBV7-2 to TRBJ1-4; tentatively, D is TRBD1 (6 bases). The CDR3 is made up of 14 amino acids. CDR1 and CDR2 (germline): SGHTA, FQGNSA. The V and J ends lost 5 bases and 4 bases respectively, with 11 bases between them. The CDR3 DNA reads as TGTGCCAGCAGCCTGGGACACCGTAATGAAAAACTGTTTTTT. Protein: CASSLGHRNEKLFF.

About this clonotype: One junction end does not reproduce the germline sequence, and a read error may be involved. The V gene is TRBV29-1, the J gene TRBJ2-3; either TRBD1 or TRBD2 may supply D (5 bases each). The V gene's germline CDR1 is SQVTM and CDR2 ANQGSEA. This CDR3 spans 16 amino acids. The CDR3 DNA sequence: TGCAGCGTTGAACAGCGCGTTAGTGGGGGAACAGATACGCGGTATTTT. Translated: CSVEQRVSGGTDTRYF.

There are a few counts of this clonotype. The J gene is TRBJ2-1, the V gene TRBV11-2; possibly TRBD1 or TRBD2 for D (5 bases each). The tail of the sequence fits TRBJ2-7 better, so the J call may be wrong. CDR3 size: 20 residues. Germline CDR1 reads SGHAT; CDR2 reads FQNNGV. CDR3 amino acids: CASPPGRPHTSREGRHEQYF. The CDR3 coding sequence is TGTGCCAGCCCCCCGGGGCGGCCGCATACTTCGAGGGAAGGACGGCACGAGCAGTACTTC.

This rearrangement joins TRBV28 to TRBJ2-1; TRBD2 aligns across 8 bases. Trimming took 7 bases from V and 7 from J; bases not matched to a gene: 9. Looked up from germline, CDR1 is MDHEN and CDR2 is SYDVKM. The CDR3 is 14 residues long. The CDR3, as DNA: TGTGCCAGCACCGAGGTAGGCGGGGGGAATGAGCAGTTCTTC. Translation: CASTEVGGGNEQFF.

The chain is built from TRBV12-3 or TRBV12-4 and TRBJ2-1; possible D gene TRBD1, 6 bases. Trimming took off 6 bases at V and 7 bases at J, with 10 bases between the two ends. The length of the CDR3 is 12 residues. The CDR3 spells CASSTDRNEQFF. In DNA, the CDR3 is TGTGCCAGCAGCACAGACAGGAATGAGCAGTTCTTC.

CDR3 sequence: CASSQRGQMGYTF. Here the CDR3 DNA reads TGTGCCAGCAGTCAACGGGGACAGATGGGCTACACCTTC. The chain recombines TRBV6-2 or TRBV6-3 with TRBJ1-2; 7 bases fit TRBD1. CDR3 size: 13 residues. V lost 5 bases to trimming and J lost 8 bases; unmatched junction nucleotides: 8. CDR1 and CDR2 (germline): MNHEY, SVGEGT.

The chain carries TRBV4-3 and TRBJ2-6; D is tentatively TRBD1 or TRBD2 (6 bases each). The CDR3 runs to 15 residues. Germline V gene sequence: CDR1 LGHNA, CDR2 YSLEER. Trimming left V 0 bases short and J 5 bases short, with 8 bases between. CDR3 sequence (DNA): TGCGCCAGCAGCCAAGAGGGGGGCTGGGCCAACGTCCTGACTTTC. Translation: CASSQEGGWANVLTF.

The chain is built from TRBV5-6 and TRBJ2-4; possible D gene TRBD1, 6 bases. The CDR3 runs 16 residues. Germline V lookup: CDR1 SGHDT, CDR2 YYEEEE. V was pared by 0 bases and J by 2 bases, with 12 bases between. This CDR3 is CASSLDYRAPKNIQYF. Here the CDR3 DNA reads TGTGCCAGCAGCTTGGATTACAGGGCTCCCAAAAACATTCAGTACTTC.

This clonotype was picked up a small number of times. The chain uses TRBV7-6 and TRBJ1-2; weak D call: TRBD1 (6 bases). V lost 5 bases, J lost 4 bases, and 17 bases lay in between. The V gene's germline CDR1 is SGHVS and CDR2 FNYEAQ. The CDR3 is 15 amino acids. The CDR3 DNA reads as TGTGCCAGCAGCATGAGCCGGGACACACCCTATGGCTACACCTTC. Translation gives CASSMSRDTPYGYTF.

V usage is TRBV11-1 and J usage is TRBJ1-2; TRBD1 matches at 8 bases. The germline gives CDR1 SGHAT, CDR2 FQDESV (reference sequence). V trimming: 5 bases; J trimming: 8 bases; junction bases outside the gene matches: 10. The CDR3 has 14 amino acids. The CDR3 region has the DNA TGTGCCAGCAGCGCCGATCAGGGGGCGCTGGGCTACACCTTC. Translating it yields CASSADQGALGYTF.

This clonotype was seen more than once but under ten times. The CDR3 DNA reads TGCGCCAGCAGCTTGGTTCAGGGGGCGGCTGGAAACACCATATATTTT. This gives the protein CASSLVQGAAGNTIYF. The chain employs TRBV5-1 and TRBJ1-3; 8 positions match TRBD1. The V gene's germline CDR1 is SGHRS and CDR2 YFSETQ. This CDR3 comprises 16 residues. V lost 0 bases to trimming and J lost 2 bases; unmatched junction nucleotides: 4.

This clonotype was detected only a few times. The CDR3 coding sequence is TGCAGCGTTCTCAGACCGAGCGGTGAAGCTTTCTTT. Translation gives CSVLRPSGEAFF. This sequence joins TRBV29-1 and TRBJ1-1; no reliable D call. Germline CDR1 is SQVTM and CDR2 is ANQGSEA. Trimming took off 5 bases at V and 7 bases at J, with 14 bases between the two ends. CDR3 size: 12 residues.

This clonotype was seen more than once but under ten times. V usage is TRBV12-3 or TRBV12-4 and J usage is TRBJ2-7; the D call may be TRBD1 or TRBD2 (5 bases each). The CDR3 has 13 amino acids. Deletions cut 3 bases from V and 7 bases from J, with 13 bases between. CDR3: CASSFLGRGEQYF. The CDR3 nucleotides read TGTGCCAGCAGTTTTTTGGGACGAGGGGAGCAGTACTTC.

This chain joins TRBV27 and TRBJ1-6, with TRBD1 identical over 7 bases. V lost 5 bases and J lost 16; bases outside the gene matches: 14. The CDR3 length is 14 residues. Germline assignment: CDR1 MNHEY and CDR2 SMNVEV (reference sequence). The CDR3 loop is CASSPDLTGSQLHF. The DNA of the CDR3 is TGTGCCAGCAGTCCCGACCTGACAGGGTCCCAGCTCCACTTT.

The gene calls are TRBV4-1 and TRBJ1-2; no clear D. The CDR3 loop spans 13 amino acids. V was pared by 1 base and J by 4 bases, with 7 bases between. The germline gives CDR1 MGHRA, CDR2 YSYEKL. CDR3: CASSQVSSYGYTF. The CDR3 bases are TGCGCCAGCAGCCAAGTCTCCAGCTATGGCTACACCTTC.

The table lists this clonotype with a few counts. Here the CDR3 reads CSVRSGRGLDYEQYF. CDR3 DNA: TGCAGCGTTAGGTCGGGAAGGGGCCTGGACTACGAGCAGTACTTC. The chain uses TRBV29-1 and TRBJ2-7; D is possibly TRBD1 or TRBD2 (5 bases each). V gave up 5 bases and J gave up 3 bases, with 20 bases separating them. The germline CDR1 and CDR2 sequences are SQVTM and ANQGSEA. The CDR3 runs to 15 residues.

The sample holds a few counts of this clonotype. Compared with germline, one end of the junction differs, possibly owing to a read error. The genes are TRBV7-2 and TRBJ2-5; no clear D. Germline CDR1 and CDR2: SGHTA and FQGNSA. The CDR3 has 14 amino acids. In nucleotides, the CDR3 is TGTGTCAGCAGCCCCCGGGTTTGGTGGGAGACCCAGTACTTC. Its protein product is CVSSPRVWWETQYF.

The table lists this clonotype with a count of one. At one end the junction does not follow the germline gene, possibly because of a read error. The V gene is TRBV27, the J gene TRBJ1-1, with a tentative D call TRBD1 (5 bases). The CDR3 consists of 16 residues. Germline V gene sequence: CDR1 MNHEY, CDR2 SMNVEV (reference sequence). CDR3 DNA sequence: TGTGTCAGCAGTTTTTACCCAGGGATTACCGACACTGAAGCTTTCTTT. Amino acid sequence: CVSSFYPGITDTEAFF.

The chain combines TRBV29-1 with TRBJ1-1, with D perhaps TRBD1 (5 bases). Trimming pared 4 bases from V and 1 base from J, leaving 13 bases between. Germline V lookup: CDR1 SQVTM, CDR2 ANQGSEA. The CDR3 loop spans 14 amino acids. This CDR3 is CSVGGGIGNTEAFF. In DNA, the CDR3 is TGCAGCGTTGGGGGGGGAATTGGGAACACTGAAGCTTTCTTT.